Below are 19 T cell receptor beta chains sequenced from a single sample in a study of cytomegalovirus exposure and HLA in healthy donors. Using immunoSEQ multiplex PCR, the repertoire was profiled, and TCRdb retains in-frame clones only, with some absent. The sample carries 140,000 or so clones, around 90% recorded once. The sequencing sample was made of PBMCs. The receptor source for this set is a woman aged 25 to 39 in good health and CMV-seropositive.

This rearrangement joins TRBV9 to TRBJ2-3; D ambiguous. This CDR3 contains 11 residues. V lost 4 bases and J lost 7, with 7 bases in between. CDR1 is SGDLS and CDR2 is YYNGEE in the germline V gene. DNA for the CDR3: TGTGCCAGCAGCTTTACTAATACGCAGTATTTT. Protein sequence: CASSFTNTQYF.

The chain couples TRBV15 to TRBJ2-5, with D possibly being TRBD1 (5 bases). The germline V gene encodes CDR1 LNHNV and CDR2 YYDKDF (reference sequence). Trimming took off 7 bases at V and 2 bases at J, with 11 bases between the two ends. CDR3 length equals 13 residues. The CDR3 here is CATNPGQQETQYF. For the CDR3, the DNA is TGTGCCACCAACCCAGGGCAGCAAGAGACCCAGTACTTC.

J is TRBJ1-5 and V is TRBV7-9, with D perhaps TRBD1 (6 bases). Trimming cost V 5 bases and J 4 bases, with 15 bases left between them. This CDR3 has 15 residues. Germline CDR1 and CDR2: SEHNR and FQNEAQ (reference sequence). CDR3 residues: CASSKGGQWNQPQHF. The CDR3 DNA is TGTGCCAGCAGCAAGGGGGGGCAGTGGAATCAGCCCCAGCATTTT.

Concerning this clone itself: One end of the junction fails to match germline, which may point to a read error. V gene TRBV7-7 combines with J gene TRBJ2-2, with no clear D. CDR3 length equals 14 residues. Germline assignment: CDR1 SSHAT and CDR2 FNYEAQ (reference sequence). DNA of the CDR3: TGTGCTAGCAGCTTATTCGCGAACACCGGGGAGCTGTTTTTT. This codes for CASSLFANTGELFF.

The chain has TRBV7-8 and TRBJ2-3; 8 nucleotides match TRBD2. This CDR3 spans 16 amino acids. CDR1 is SGHVS, CDR2 FQNEAQ, per germline. After removal of 5 bases from V and 3 bases from J, the junction contained 10 bases not matched to a gene. The chain's CDR3 is CASSGILAGLTDTQYF. The CDR3 DNA is TGTGCCAGCAGCGGGATTCTAGCGGGCCTTACAGATACGCAGTATTTT. The full variable domain, its missing parts supplied by reference TRBV7-8 and TRBJ2-3, is GAGVSQSPRYKVAKRGQDVALRCDPISGHVSLFWYQQALGQGPEFLTYFQNEAQLDKSGLPSDRFFAERPEGSVSTLKIQRTQQEDSAVYLCASSGILAGLTDTQYFGPGTRLTVL.

In this sample, this clone turned up once. The CDR3 DNA is TGTGCCAGCAGCACCGCCGGGACAGGTATCCACGAGCAGTACTTC. It is translated as CASSTAGTGIHEQYF. The rearrangement links TRBV7-9 to TRBJ2-7; 8 bases are shared with TRBD1. The CDR3 consists of 15 residues. CDR1 is SEHNR, CDR2 FQNEAQ, per germline (reference sequence). V lost 5 bases, J lost 5 bases, and 11 bases stayed unmatched.

This rearrangement joins TRBV4-1 to TRBJ1-2, with unresolved D. Deletions cut 4 bases from V and 0 bases from J, with 9 bases between. The CDR3 loop spans 14 amino acids. In germline, CDR1 is MGHRA, CDR2 YSYEKL. The DNA for the CDR3 is TGCGCCAGCAGCCCAGACGAGACTAACTATGGCTACACCTTC. Translation: CASSPDETNYGYTF.

The chain uses TRBV10-1 and TRBJ2-7, with 11 bases matching TRBD2. The CDR3 has 14 amino acids. Germline V gives CDR1 WNHNN, CDR2 SYGVQD (reference sequence). V lost 11 bases, J lost 5 bases, and 11 bases stayed unmatched. The DNA of the CDR3 is TGCGCCTCCCCGAAGACTAGCGGGATAAACGAGCAGTACTTC. Protein product: CASPKTSGINEQYF.

V gene TRBV7-9 combines with J gene TRBJ1-1, with D perhaps matching TRBD1 (5 bases). Looked up from germline, CDR1 is SEHNR and CDR2 is FQNEAQ (reference sequence). The CDR3 runs 15 residues. Deletions cut 5 bases from V and 5 bases from J, with 18 bases between. Written as DNA, the CDR3 is TGTGCCAGCAGCCCTGGGGAAGGGAGGGGTACTGAAGCTTTCTTT. It encodes CASSPGEGRGTEAFF. Complete variable domain (other parts from reference TRBV7-9 and TRBJ1-1): DTGVSQNPRHKITKRGQNVTFRCDPISEHNRLYWYRQTLGQGPEFLTYFQNEAQLEKSRLLSDRFSAERPKGSFSTLEIQRTEQGDSAMYLCASSPGEGRGTEAFFGQGTRLTVV.

CDR3 region: CASSLGTSGSYEQYF. In DNA form, the CDR3 reads TGTGCCAGCAGCTTGGGGACTAGCGGGAGCTACGAGCAGTACTTC. The V gene is TRBV7-8, the J gene TRBJ2-7, with 14 nucleotides matching TRBD2. This CDR3 comprises 15 residues. J was trimmed by 3 bases and V by 3 bases; bases with no gene match: 1. CDR1 and CDR2 from the germline V gene are SGHVS and FQNEAQ. The entire variable domain, with the rest obtained from reference TRBV7-8 and TRBJ2-7, is as follows: GAGVSQSPRYKVAKRGQDVALRCDPISGHVSLFWYQQALGQGPEFLTYFQNEAQLDKSGLPSDRFFAERPEGSVSTLKIQRTQQEDSAVYLCASSLGTSGSYEQYFGPGTRLTVT.

The chain links TRBV6-5 to TRBJ1-1; D perhaps matches TRBD1 (5 bases). The CDR3 totals 14 residues. V was clipped by 4 bases and J by 0 bases, with 9 bases between them. CDR1 and CDR2 from the germline V gene are MNHEY and SVGAGI. The DNA of the CDR3 is TGTGCCAGCAGTTGGGGGGGATTGAACACTGAAGCTTTCTTT. This gives the protein CASSWGGLNTEAFF.

The chain couples TRBV5-1 to TRBJ1-2; a possible D gene is TRBD1 (6 bases). CDR1 is SGHRS and CDR2 is YFSETQ in the germline V gene. The CDR3 spans 14 residues. The V end lost 0 bases, the J end lost 8 bases, and 14 bases lay between the germline ends. For the CDR3, the DNA is TGCGCCAGCAGCTTGGAGGTACAGGGTGAGGGCTACACCTTC. As protein: CASSLEVQGEGYTF.

The chain links TRBV15 to TRBJ2-7; D remains ambiguous. V was clipped by 5 bases and J by 4 bases, with 12 bases between them. This CDR3 spans 13 amino acids. Germline V lookup: CDR1 LNHNV, CDR2 YYDKDF (reference sequence). The CDR3 nucleotides read TGTGCCACCAGCGAAGTGGGCAGGTACGAGCAGTACTTC. Protein: CATSEVGRYEQYF.

The CDR3 protein is CASSPHHDSSMGEQYF. The CDR3 nucleotides read TGTGCCAGCAGCCCTCACCATGACAGCTCGATGGGCGAGCAGTACTTC. The genes are TRBV9 and TRBJ2-7; D perhaps matches TRBD1 (5 bases). Germline values: CDR1 SGDLS, CDR2 YYNGEE. V dropped 4 bases and J dropped 6 bases, with 23 bases sitting between them. The CDR3 has 16 residues.

The chain recombines TRBV27 with TRBJ1-1, with 9 bases matching TRBD1. J lost 3 bases, V lost 3 bases, and 5 bases had no gene match. CDR1 and CDR2 from the germline V gene are MNHEY and SMNVEV (reference sequence). CDR3 length equals 15 residues. Written as DNA, the CDR3 is TGTGCCAGCAGTTTCCTGGGACAGGGCCACACTGAAGCTTTCTTT. It encodes CASSFLGQGHTEAFF.

The chain recombines TRBV21-1 with TRBJ1-1. TRBV21-1 counts as a pseudogene. The CDR3 consists of 12 residues. The CDR3 nucleotides are TGTGCCAGCAGCGTAGCCGGGAGCCAAGCTTTCTTT. As protein: CASSVAGSQAFF.

The chain employs TRBV2 and TRBJ2-2, with D unclear. Germline values: CDR1 SNHLY, CDR2 FYNNEI. V was shortened by 6 bases and J by 7 bases, with 9 bases between the two germline ends. The CDR3 runs 12 residues. CDR3 nucleotides: TGTGCCAGCAGGGAATACGGCGGGGAGCTGTTTTTT. The encoded protein is CASREYGGELFF. Looking up the rest from reference TRBV2 and TRBJ2-2 gives the full variable domain: EPEVTQTPSHQVTQMGQEVILRCVPISNHLYFYWYRQILGQKVEFLVSFYNNEISEKSEIFDDQFSVERPDGSNFTLKIRSTKLEDSAMYFCASREYGGELFFGEGSRLTVL.

This clone has a single count. The chain is built from TRBV2 and TRBJ2-5, with D unresolved. The V gene's germline CDR1 is SNHLY and CDR2 FYNNEI. Trimming removed 6 bases at V and 5 bases at J, with 7 bases between. This CDR3 comprises 11 residues. CDR3 DNA sequence: TGTGCCAGCAGGACCGGGGAGACCCAGTACTTC. It encodes CASRTGETQYF.

The CDR3 nucleotides read TGCAGCGTTGGGGCTAGCGGGGGGCATACATGGAATGAGCAGTTCTTC. Translating it yields CSVGASGGHTWNEQFF. The chain joins TRBV29-1 to TRBJ2-1, with 11 positions matching TRBD2. Germline values: CDR1 SQVTM, CDR2 ANQGSEA. The V and J ends lost 4 bases and 7 bases, in that order; junction bases with no gene match: 12. The CDR3 is made up of 16 amino acids.